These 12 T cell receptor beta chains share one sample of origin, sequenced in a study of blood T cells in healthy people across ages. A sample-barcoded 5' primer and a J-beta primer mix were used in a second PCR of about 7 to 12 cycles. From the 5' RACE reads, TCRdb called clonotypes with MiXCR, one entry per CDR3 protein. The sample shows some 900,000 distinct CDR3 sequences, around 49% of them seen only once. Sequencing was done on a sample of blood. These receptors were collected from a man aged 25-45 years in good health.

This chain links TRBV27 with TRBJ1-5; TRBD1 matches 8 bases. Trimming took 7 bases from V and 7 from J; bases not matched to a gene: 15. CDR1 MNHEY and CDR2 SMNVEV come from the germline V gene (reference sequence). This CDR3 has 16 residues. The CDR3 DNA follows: TGTGCCAGCAAGATGAGTTTCGGACAGGGAGCACAGCCCCAGCATTTT. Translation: CASKMSFGQGAQPQHF.

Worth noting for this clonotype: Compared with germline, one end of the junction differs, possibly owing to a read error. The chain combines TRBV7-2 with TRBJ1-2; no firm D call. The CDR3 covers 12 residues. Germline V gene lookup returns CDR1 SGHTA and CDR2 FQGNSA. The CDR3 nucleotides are TGTGCCGGCAGCTTCGGGAGGTATGGCTACACCTTC. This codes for CAGSFGRYGYTF.

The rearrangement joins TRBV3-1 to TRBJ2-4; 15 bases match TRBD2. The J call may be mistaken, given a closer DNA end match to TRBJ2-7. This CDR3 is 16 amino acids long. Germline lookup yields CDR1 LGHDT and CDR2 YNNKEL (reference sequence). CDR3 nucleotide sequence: TGTGCCAGCAGCCGCGGACTAGCGGGGGGGCGGTACGAGCAGTACTTC. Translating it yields CASSRGLAGGRYEQYF.

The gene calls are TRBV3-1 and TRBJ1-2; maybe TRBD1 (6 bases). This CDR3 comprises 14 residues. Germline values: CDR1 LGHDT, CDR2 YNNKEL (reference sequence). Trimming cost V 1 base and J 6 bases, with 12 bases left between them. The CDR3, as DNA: TGTGCCAGCAGCCAAGCCCGGGGGGCCGATGGCTACACCTTC. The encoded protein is CASSQARGADGYTF.

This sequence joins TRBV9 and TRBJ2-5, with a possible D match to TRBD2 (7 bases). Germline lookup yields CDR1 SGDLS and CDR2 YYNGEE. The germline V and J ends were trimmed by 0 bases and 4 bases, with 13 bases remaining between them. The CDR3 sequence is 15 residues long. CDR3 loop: CASSVGAGASETQYF. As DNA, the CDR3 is TGTGCCAGCAGCGTAGGCGCGGGGGCATCAGAGACCCAGTACTTC.

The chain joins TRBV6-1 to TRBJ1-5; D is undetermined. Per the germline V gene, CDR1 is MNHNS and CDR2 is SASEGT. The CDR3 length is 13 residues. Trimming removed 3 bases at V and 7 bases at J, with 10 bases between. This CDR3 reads CASSEQGFQPQHF. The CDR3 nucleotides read TGTGCCAGCAGTGAGCAAGGCTTCCAGCCCCAGCATTTT.

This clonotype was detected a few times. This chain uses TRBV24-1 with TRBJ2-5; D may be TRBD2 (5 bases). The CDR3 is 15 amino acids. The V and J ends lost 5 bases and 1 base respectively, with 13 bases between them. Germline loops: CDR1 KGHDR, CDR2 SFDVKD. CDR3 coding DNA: TGTGCCACCAGTGGAGGGAACAAGCTCCAAGAGACCCAGTACTTC. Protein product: CATSGGNKLQETQYF.

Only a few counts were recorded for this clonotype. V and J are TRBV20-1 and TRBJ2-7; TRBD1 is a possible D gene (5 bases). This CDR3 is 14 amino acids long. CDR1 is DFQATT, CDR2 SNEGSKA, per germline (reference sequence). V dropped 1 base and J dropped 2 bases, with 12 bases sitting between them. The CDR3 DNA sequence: TGCAGTGCTAGAGTGAAAGCCAGGGCCTACGAGCAGTACTTC. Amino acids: CSARVKARAYEQYF.

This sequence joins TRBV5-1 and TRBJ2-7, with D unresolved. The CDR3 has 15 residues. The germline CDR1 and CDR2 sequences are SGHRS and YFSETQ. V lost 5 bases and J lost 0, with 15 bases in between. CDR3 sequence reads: CASSGSRADSYEQYF. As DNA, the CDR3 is TGCGCCAGCAGTGGGTCCCGGGCGGACTCCTACGAGCAGTACTTC.

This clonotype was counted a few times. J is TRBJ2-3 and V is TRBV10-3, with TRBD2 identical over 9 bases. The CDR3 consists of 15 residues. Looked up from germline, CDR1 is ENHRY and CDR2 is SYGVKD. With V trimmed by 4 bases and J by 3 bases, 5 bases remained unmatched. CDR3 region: CAISVDSGGTDTQYF. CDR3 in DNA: TGTGCCATCAGTGTTGATAGCGGGGGAACAGATACGCAGTATTTT.

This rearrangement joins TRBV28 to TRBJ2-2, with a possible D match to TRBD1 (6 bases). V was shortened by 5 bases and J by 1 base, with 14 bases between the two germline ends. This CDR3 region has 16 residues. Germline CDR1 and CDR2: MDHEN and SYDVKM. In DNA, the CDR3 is TGTGCCAGCAGTGCTCCAGGGGCGGGGAACACCGGGGAGCTGTTTTTT. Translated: CASSAPGAGNTGELFF.

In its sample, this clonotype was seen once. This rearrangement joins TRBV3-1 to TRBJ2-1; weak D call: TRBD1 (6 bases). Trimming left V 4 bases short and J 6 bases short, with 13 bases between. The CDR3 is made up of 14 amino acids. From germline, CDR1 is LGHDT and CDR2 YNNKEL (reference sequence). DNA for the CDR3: TGTGCCAGCAGCCCCCGACAGGTCATCAATGAGCAGTTCTTC. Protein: CASSPRQVINEQFF.